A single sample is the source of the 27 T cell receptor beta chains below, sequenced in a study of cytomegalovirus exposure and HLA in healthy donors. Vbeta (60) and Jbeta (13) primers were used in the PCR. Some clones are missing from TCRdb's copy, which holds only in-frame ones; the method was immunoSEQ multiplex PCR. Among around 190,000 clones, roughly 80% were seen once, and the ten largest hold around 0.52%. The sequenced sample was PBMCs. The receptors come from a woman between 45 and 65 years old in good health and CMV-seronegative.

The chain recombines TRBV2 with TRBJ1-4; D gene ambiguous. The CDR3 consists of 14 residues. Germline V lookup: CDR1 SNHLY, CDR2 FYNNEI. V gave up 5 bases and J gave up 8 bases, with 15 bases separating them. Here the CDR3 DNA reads TGTGCCAGCAGTTTCGCGGAGGGTAGGGAAAAACTGTTTTTT. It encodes CASSFAEGREKLFF.

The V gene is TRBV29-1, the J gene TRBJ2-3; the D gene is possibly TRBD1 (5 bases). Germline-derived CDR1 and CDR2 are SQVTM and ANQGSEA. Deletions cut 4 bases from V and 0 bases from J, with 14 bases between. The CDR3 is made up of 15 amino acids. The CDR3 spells CSVVGRVFSTDTQYF. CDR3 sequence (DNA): TGCAGCGTTGTTGGCAGGGTTTTTAGCACAGATACGCAGTATTTT.

As DNA, the CDR3 is TGCGCCAGCAGCCCCGATGGACAGGGGGCTTCAAACTATGGCTACACCTTC. Translating gives CASSPDGQGASNYGYTF. This chain joins TRBV5-1 and TRBJ1-2; 11 nucleotides line up with TRBD1. Trimming cost V 4 bases and J 2 bases; bases outside gene matches: 10. Germline CDR1 and CDR2: SGHRS and YFSETQ. This CDR3 comprises 17 residues.

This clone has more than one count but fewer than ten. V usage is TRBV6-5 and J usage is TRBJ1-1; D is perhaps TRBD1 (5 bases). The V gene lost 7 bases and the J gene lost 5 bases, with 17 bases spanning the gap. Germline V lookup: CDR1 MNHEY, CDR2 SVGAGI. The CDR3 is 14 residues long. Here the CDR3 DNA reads TGTGCCAGCACTAAGGGGATGGGTAGGACTGAAGCTTTCTTT. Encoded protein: CASTKGMGRTEAFF.

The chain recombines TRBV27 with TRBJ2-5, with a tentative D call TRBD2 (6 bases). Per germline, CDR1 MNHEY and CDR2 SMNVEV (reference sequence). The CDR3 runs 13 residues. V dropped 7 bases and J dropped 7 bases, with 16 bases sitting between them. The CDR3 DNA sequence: TGTGCCAGCACCTCTGGGGGGTTCGGGACCCAGTACTTC. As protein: CASTSGGFGTQYF.

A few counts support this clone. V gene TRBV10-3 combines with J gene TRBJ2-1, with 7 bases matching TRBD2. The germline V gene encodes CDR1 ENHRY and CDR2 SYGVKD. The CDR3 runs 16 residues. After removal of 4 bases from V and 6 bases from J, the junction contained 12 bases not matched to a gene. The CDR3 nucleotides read TGTGCCATCAGTGGCCCAAGGGGCGGGAGTTCCAATGAGCAGTTCTTC. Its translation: CAISGPRGGSSNEQFF.

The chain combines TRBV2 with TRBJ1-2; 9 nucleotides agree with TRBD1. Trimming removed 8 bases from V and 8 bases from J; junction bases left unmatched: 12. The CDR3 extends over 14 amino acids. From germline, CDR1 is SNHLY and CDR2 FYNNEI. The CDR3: CASDEGQGLGGYTF. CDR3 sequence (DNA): TGTGCCAGCGATGAAGGACAGGGGTTAGGAGGCTACACCTTC.

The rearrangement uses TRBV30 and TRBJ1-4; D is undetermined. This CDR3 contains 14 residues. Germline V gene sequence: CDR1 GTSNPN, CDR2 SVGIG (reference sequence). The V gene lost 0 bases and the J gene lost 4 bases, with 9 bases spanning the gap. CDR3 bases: TGTGCCTGGAGTGTACAGCGGAATAATGAAAAACTGTTTTTT. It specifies CAWSVQRNNEKLFF.

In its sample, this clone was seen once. Written as DNA, the CDR3 is TGTGCCAGCAGTTCCCTAGCGGTGAACACCGGGGAGCTGTTTTTT. It is translated as CASSSLAVNTGELFF. The J gene is TRBJ2-2, the V gene TRBV27; 7 bases fit TRBD2. Germline assignment: CDR1 MNHEY and CDR2 SMNVEV (reference sequence). V lost 4 bases, J lost 1 base, and 3 bases stayed unmatched. The CDR3 covers 15 residues.

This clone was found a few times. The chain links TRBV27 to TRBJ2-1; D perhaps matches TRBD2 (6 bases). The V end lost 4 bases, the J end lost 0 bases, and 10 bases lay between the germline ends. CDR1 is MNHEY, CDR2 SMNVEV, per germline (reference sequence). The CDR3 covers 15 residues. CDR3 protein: CASSSYGSSYNEQFF. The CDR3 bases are TGTGCCAGCAGTTCTTACGGGAGCTCCTACAATGAGCAGTTCTTC.

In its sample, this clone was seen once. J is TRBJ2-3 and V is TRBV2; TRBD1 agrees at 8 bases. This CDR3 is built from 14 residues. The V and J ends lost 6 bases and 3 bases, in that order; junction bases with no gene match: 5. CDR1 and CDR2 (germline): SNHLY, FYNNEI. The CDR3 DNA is TGTGCCAGCAGGGAGACAGGGGTAACAGATACGCAGTATTTT. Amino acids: CASRETGVTDTQYF.

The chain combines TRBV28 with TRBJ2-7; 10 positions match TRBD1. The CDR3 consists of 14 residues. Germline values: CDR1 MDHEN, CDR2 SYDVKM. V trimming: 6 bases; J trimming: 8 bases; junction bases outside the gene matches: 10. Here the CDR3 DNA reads TGTGCCAGCAGCCCCACCGACAGGGGGCTTAAGCAGTACTTC. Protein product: CASSPTDRGLKQYF.

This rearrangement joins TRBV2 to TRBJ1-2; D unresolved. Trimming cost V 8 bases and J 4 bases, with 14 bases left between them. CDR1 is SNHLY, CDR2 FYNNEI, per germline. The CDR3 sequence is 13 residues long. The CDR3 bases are TGTGCCAGCGATCGGGAAAATCTCTATGGCTACACCTTC. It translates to CASDRENLYGYTF.

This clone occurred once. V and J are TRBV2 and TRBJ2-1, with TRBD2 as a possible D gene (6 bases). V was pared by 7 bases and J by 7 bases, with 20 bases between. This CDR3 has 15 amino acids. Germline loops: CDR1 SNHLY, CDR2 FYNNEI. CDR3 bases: TGTGCCAGCAATGACTTAGCGGTTACTAGGAATGAGCAGTTCTTC. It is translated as CASNDLAVTRNEQFF. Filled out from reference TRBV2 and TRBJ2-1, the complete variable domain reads EPEVTQTPSHQVTQMGQEVILRCVPISNHLYFYWYRQILGQKVEFLVSFYNNEISEKSEIFDDQFSVERPDGSNFTLKIRSTKLEDSAMYFCASNDLAVTRNEQFFGPGTRLTVL.

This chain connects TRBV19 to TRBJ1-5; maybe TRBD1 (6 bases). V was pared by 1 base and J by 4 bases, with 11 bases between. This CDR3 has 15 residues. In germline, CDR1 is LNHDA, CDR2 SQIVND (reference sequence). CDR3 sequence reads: CASSIAGAHNQPQHF. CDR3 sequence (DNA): TGTGCCAGTAGTATAGCAGGGGCCCATAATCAGCCCCAGCATTTT.

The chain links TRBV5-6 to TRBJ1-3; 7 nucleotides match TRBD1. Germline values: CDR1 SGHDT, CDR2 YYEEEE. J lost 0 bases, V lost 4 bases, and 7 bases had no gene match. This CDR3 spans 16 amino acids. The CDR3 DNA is TGTGCCAGCAGCAGCCTGGACAGGTCCTCTGGAAACACCATATATTTT. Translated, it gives CASSSLDRSSGNTIYF.

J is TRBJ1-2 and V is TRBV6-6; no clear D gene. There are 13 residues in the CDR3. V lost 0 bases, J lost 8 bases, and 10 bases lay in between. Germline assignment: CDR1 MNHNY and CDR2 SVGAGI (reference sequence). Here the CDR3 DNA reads TGTGCCAGCAGTTACTCGAGCCTTGAGGGCTACACCTTC. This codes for CASSYSSLEGYTF.

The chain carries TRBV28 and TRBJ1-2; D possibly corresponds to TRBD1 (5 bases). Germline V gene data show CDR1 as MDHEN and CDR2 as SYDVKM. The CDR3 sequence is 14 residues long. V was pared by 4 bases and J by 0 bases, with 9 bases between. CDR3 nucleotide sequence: TGTGCCAGCAGTTCCGGGGGAACTAACTATGGCTACACCTTC. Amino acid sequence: CASSSGGTNYGYTF.

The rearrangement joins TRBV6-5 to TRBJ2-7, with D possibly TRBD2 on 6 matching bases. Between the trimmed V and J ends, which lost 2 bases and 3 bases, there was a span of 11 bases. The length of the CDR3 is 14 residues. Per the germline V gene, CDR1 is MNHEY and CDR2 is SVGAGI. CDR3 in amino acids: CASSYGSGGYEQYF. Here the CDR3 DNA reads TGTGCCAGCAGTTACGGCTCCGGGGGCTACGAGCAGTACTTC.

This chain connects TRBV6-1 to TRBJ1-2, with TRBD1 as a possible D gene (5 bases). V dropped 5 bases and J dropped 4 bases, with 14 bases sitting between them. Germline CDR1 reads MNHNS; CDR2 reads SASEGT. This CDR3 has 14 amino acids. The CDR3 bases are TGTGCCAGCAGTCCTTTGACAGTTCTCTATGGCTACACCTTC. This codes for CASSPLTVLYGYTF.

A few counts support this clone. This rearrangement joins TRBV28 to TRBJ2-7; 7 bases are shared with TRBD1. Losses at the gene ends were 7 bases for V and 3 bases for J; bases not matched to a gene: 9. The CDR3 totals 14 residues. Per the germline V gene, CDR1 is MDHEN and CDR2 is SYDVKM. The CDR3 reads CASTRGQTYYEQYF. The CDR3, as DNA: TGTGCCAGCACCCGGGGACAGACCTACTACGAGCAGTACTTC.

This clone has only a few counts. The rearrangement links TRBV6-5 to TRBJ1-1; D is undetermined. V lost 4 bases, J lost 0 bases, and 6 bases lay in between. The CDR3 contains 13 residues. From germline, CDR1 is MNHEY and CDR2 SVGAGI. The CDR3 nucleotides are TGTGCCAGCAGTTTTAGTATGAACACTGAAGCTTTCTTT. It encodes CASSFSMNTEAFF.

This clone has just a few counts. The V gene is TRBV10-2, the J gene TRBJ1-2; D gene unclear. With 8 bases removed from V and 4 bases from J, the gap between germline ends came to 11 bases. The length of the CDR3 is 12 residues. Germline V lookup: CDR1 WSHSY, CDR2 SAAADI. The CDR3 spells CASGTSFYGYTF. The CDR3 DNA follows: TGCGCCAGCGGCACATCCTTCTATGGCTACACCTTC.

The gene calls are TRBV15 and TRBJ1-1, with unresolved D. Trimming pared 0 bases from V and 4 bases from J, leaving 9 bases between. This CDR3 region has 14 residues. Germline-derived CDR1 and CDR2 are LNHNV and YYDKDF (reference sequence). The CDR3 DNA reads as TGTGCCACCAGCAGAGATGGAGGGATCACTGAAGCTTTCTTT. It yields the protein CATSRDGGITEAFF.

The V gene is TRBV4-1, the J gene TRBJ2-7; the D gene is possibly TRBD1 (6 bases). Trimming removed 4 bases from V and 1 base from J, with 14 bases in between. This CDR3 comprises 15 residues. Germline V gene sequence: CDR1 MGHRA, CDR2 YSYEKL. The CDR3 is CASSPGVDGSYEQYF. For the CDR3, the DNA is TGCGCCAGCAGCCCAGGGGTAGATGGGTCCTACGAGCAGTACTTC.

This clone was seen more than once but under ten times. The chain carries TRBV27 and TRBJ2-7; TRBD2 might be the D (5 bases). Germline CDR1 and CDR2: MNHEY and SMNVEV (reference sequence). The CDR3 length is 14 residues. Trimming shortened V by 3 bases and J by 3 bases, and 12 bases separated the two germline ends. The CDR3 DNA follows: TGTGCCAGCAGTTTCCGGGGTAGGGTCTACGAGCAGTACTTC. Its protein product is CASSFRGRVYEQYF.

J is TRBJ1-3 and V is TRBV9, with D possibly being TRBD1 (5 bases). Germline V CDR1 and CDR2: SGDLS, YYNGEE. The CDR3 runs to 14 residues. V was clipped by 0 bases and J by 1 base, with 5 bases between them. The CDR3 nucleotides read TGTGCCAGCAGCGTAGAGGGGTCTGGAAACACCATATATTTT. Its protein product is CASSVEGSGNTIYF.